This T cell receptor beta chain was observed in a study of T-cell memory formation after mild COVID-19. The study's findings and limits: Clones that got smaller from day 15 to 85 had even CD4/CD8, while clones growing later tipped toward CD4+. Contracting CD4+ clones were located mainly in CM and EM, and CD8+ clones in EMRA.

This clonotype was observed a handful of times. Its specificity is unknown. The V gene end was trimmed by 5 bases and the J gene end by 6 bases; junction bases not matched to a gene: 9. CDR3 length: 15 amino acids. Germline V gene sequence: CDR1 MNHEY, CDR2 SVGEGT. Researchers used 5'RACE with constant-segment primers to make TCR alpha and TCR beta cDNA libraries that carry sample barcodes and UMIs. TCRdb re-derived calls from the 5' RACE reads in MiXCR, one entry per CDR3 protein. The sample lists more than 300,000 distinct CDR3 sequences, roughly 20% seen once, with 20% to 25% in the top ten. This TCR derives from a man younger than 30 who had mild COVID-19 (a few samples of this study predate the infection). Cell type and time point are not known. What was sequenced was PBMCs or a T cell subset sorted from them (not recorded which). The genes are TRBV6-2 or TRBV6-3 and TRBJ1-1; 10 positions agree with TRBD1. CDR3 in amino acids: CASSRTGGTWAEAFF. The DNA for the CDR3 is TGTGCCAGCAGTCGGACAGGGGGAACCTGGGCTGAAGCTTTCTTT.